The present T cell receptor beta chain was sequenced within a study of T-cell reconstitution after alpha-beta-depleted transplantation in children. The CDR3 is made up of 14 amino acids. Trimming took off 4 bases at V and 5 bases at J, with 14 bases between the two ends. The germline CDR1 and CDR2 sequences are SGHNT and YENEEA. Library preparation (for TCRbeta) was performed with unique molecular identifiers. Each CDR3 protein is one row after TCRdb ran MiXCR on the PCR reads. Here the sample spans fewer than 400,000 distinct CDR3 sequences, around 25% being singletons. The sequencing here drew on PBMCs, mostly from graft donor cells, taken 180 days after TCRalphabeta/CD19-depleted stem cell transplant. The V call is TRBV11-3, the J call TRBJ1-2; the D is unclear. The sequence derives from a male patient between 5 and 17 years old who had a stem cell transplant for acute lymphoblastic leukemia, so the T cells may come from the graft donor. In DNA form, the CDR3 reads TGTGCCAGCAGCTCCACGGCCCCTAGGTATGGCTACACCTTC. This sequence encodes CASSSTAPRYGYTF.